The 9 T cell receptor beta chains reported below all come from one sample, sequenced in a study of T-cell memory formation after mild COVID-19. TCRdb called the 5' RACE reads again in MiXCR, with one record for every CDR3 protein. The sample records about 410,000 distinct CDR3 sequences, roughly 18% being singletons. Material for sequencing was PBMCs or a T cell subset sorted from them (not recorded which). These receptor sequences come from a man between 18 and 29 years old who had mild COVID-19 (a few samples of this study predate the infection). Cell type and time point are not known.

The rearrangement joins TRBV12-3 or TRBV12-4 to TRBJ1-2, with D possibly being TRBD1 (6 bases). The CDR3 extends over 17 amino acids. Trimming took off 2 bases at V and 3 bases at J, with 19 bases between the two ends. CDR3 in amino acids: CASSLRAWGQKDYGYTF. CDR3 nucleotides: TGTGCCAGCAGTTTACGGGCCTGGGGGCAAAAGGACTATGGCTACACCTTC.

The chain carries TRBV5-6 and TRBJ2-7; D is undetermined. The V end was cut by 0 bases, the J end by 3 bases, with 10 bases between. CDR3 size: 14 residues. The germline V gene has CDR1 SGHDT and CDR2 YYEEEE. CDR3 DNA sequence: TGTGCCAGCAGCTTGGGTTCAGCCGGCTACGAGCAGTACGTC. It encodes CASSLGSAGYEQYV.

In this sample, this clonotype turned up a few times. The chain has TRBV5-4 and TRBJ1-1; no clear D gene. Between the trimmed V and J ends, which lost 1 base and 7 bases, there was a span of 11 bases. There are 13 residues in the CDR3. Germline CDR1 and CDR2: SGHNT and YYREEE (reference sequence). In DNA, the CDR3 is TGTGCCAGCAGCTTGCCAGATCTACTTGAAGCTTTCTTT. Translating gives CASSLPDLLEAFF.

This chain uses TRBV7-8 with TRBJ1-6; no firm D call. Germline V gene data show CDR1 as SGHVS and CDR2 as FQNEAQ. The V gene lost 2 bases and the J gene lost 6 bases, with 8 bases spanning the gap. CDR3 size: 14 residues. Here the CDR3 reads CASSLSRANSPLHF. The CDR3 DNA reads TGTGCCAGCAGCTTATCTAGGGCTAATTCACCCCTCCACTTT.

V usage is TRBV5-1 and J usage is TRBJ2-3, with 8 positions matching TRBD2. There are 15 residues in the CDR3. The germline V gene encodes CDR1 SGHRS and CDR2 YFSETQ. V shed 2 bases and J 2 bases; nucleotides not matched to a gene: 4. The CDR3 region is CASSFISGNTDTQYF. The CDR3 bases are TGCGCCAGCAGCTTTATTAGCGGGAACACAGATACGCAGTATTTT.

The chain carries TRBV3-1 and TRBJ1-2; D is perhaps TRBD1 (5 bases). The V end lost 4 bases, the J end lost 8 bases, and 14 bases lay between the germline ends. This CDR3 is built from 13 residues. Germline V CDR1 and CDR2: LGHDT, YNNKEL (reference sequence). In DNA, the CDR3 is TGTGCCAGCAGCCCCGCCGGGAGGGGCGGCTACACCTTC. Translating it yields CASSPAGRGGYTF.

In its sample, this clonotype was seen many times. The chain has TRBV5-6 and TRBJ2-7, with 7 nucleotides matching TRBD1. The CDR3 covers 13 residues. Looked up from germline, CDR1 is SGHDT and CDR2 is YYEEEE. After removal of 2 bases from V and 3 bases from J, the junction contained 2 bases not matched to a gene. For the CDR3, the DNA is TGTGCCAGCAGCTTCAGGGGGTTCTACGAGCAGTACTTC. Translated, it gives CASSFRGFYEQYF.

The CDR3 DNA sequence: TGTGCCAGCAGTGACGGGCGACGCACAGATACGCAGTATTTT. Protein product: CASSDGRRTDTQYF. The rearrangement uses TRBV6-1 and TRBJ2-3; unclear D gene. Per the germline V gene, CDR1 is MNHNS and CDR2 is SASEGT. This CDR3 contains 14 residues. V lost 3 bases, J lost 1 base, and 8 bases lay in between.

This clonotype has more than one count but fewer than ten. The V call is TRBV5-1, the J call TRBJ1-2; 8 nucleotides align to TRBD1. This CDR3 contains 16 residues. V was pared by 3 bases and J by 6 bases, with 13 bases of the junction left unmatched. Per germline, CDR1 SGHRS and CDR2 YFSETQ. CDR3 in DNA: TGCGCCAGCAGCTCGACGAACCCAACAGGGGGAGATGGCTACACCTTC. It codes for CASSSTNPTGGDGYTF.